The following is a TCR beta chain sequence with its context. The data were taken from a study of cytomegalovirus exposure and HLA in healthy donors. With 60 Vbeta and 13 Jbeta primers, the PCR was carried out. Some clones are missing from TCRdb's copy, which holds only in-frame ones; the method was immunoSEQ multiplex PCR. Of around 130,000 clones listed, over 70% are singletons. Sequencing was carried out using PBMCs. The receptor comes from a woman aged 55-70 years in good health and CMV-seropositive.

CDR3: CASSPGGNTEAFF. The CDR3 bases are TGTGCCAGCTCTCCGGGGGGGAACACTGAAGCTTTCTTT. This chain uses TRBV18 with TRBJ1-1, with D tentatively TRBD1 (5 bases). V was pared by 6 bases and J by 1 base, with 9 bases between. This CDR3 is built from 13 residues. Germline V gene lookup returns CDR1 KGHSH and CDR2 LQKENI. Combining the CDR3 with reference TRBV18 and TRBJ1-1 gives the whole variable domain NAGVMQNPRHLVRRRGQEARLRCSPMKGHSHVYWYRQLPEEGLKFMVYLQKENIIDESGMPKERFSAEFPKEGPSILRIQQVVRGDSAAYFCASSPGGNTEAFFGQGTRLTVV.